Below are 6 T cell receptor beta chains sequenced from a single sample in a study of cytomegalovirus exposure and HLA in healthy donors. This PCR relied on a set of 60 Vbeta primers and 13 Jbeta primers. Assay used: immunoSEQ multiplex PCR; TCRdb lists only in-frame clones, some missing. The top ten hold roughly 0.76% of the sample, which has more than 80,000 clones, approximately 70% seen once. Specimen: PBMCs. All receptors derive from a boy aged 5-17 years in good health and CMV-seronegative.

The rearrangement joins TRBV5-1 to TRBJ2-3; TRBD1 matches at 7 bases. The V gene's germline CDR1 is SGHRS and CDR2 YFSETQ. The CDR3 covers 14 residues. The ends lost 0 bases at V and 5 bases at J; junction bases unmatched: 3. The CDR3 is CASSLVGGKDTQYF. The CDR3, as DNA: TGCGCCAGCAGCTTGGTAGGGGGCAAAGATACGCAGTATTTT.

The CDR3 DNA reads as TGTGCCTGGAGCCGACTCCGGTCTGGAAACACCATATATTTT. It translates to CAWSRLRSGNTIYF. The chain is built from TRBV30 and TRBJ1-3; no clear D gene. The germline V gene encodes CDR1 GTSNPN and CDR2 SVGIG (reference sequence). The V end lost 3 bases, the J end lost 1 base, and 10 bases lay between the germline ends. The CDR3 is 14 residues long.

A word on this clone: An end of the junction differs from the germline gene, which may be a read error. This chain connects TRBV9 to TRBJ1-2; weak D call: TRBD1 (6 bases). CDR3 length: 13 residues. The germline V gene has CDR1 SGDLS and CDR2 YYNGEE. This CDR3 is CASSPTGFYDYTF. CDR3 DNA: TGTGCCAGCAGCCCAACAGGGTTCTATGACTACACCTTC.

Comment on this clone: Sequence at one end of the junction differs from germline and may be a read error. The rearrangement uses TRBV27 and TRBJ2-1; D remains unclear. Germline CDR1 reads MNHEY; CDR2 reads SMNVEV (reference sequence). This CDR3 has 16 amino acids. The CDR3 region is CASILTSRSSYNEQFF. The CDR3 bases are TGTGCCAGCATTTTAACGAGCAGGTCCTCCTACAATGAGCAGTTCTTC.

The CDR3 sequence is CASSIGTSGGDEQFF. CDR3 coding DNA: TGTGCCAGTAGTATCGGGACTAGCGGAGGGGATGAGCAGTTCTTC. The V and J genes are TRBV19 and TRBJ2-1, with 11 bases lining up with TRBD2. Germline CDR1 is LNHDA and CDR2 is SQIVND (reference sequence). V was clipped by 3 bases and J by 8 bases; unmatched bases: 6. The CDR3 covers 15 residues.

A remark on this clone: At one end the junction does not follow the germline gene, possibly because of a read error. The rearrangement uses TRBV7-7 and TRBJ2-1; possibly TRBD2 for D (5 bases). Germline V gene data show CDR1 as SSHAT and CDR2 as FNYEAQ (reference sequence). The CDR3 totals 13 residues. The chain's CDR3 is CASSGPGGNEQFF. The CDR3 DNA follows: TGTGCTAGCAGCGGCCCGGGTGGAAATGAGCAGTTCTTC.